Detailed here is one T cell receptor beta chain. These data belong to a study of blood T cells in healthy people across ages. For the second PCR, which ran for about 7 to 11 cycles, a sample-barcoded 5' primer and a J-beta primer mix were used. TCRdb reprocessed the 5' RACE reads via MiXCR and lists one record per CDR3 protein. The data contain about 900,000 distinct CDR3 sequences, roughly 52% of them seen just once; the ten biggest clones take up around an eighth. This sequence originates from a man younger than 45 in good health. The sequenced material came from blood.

The CDR3 is CASSSGLDSYNEQFF. CDR3 sequence (DNA): TGTGCCAGCAGCTCGGGACTAGACTCCTACAATGAGCAGTTCTTC. The chain employs TRBV7-2 and TRBJ2-1; TRBD2 agrees at 8 bases. CDR1 SGHTA and CDR2 FQGNSA come from the germline V gene. This CDR3 contains 15 residues. With 4 bases clipped from V and 0 bases from J, the junction kept 2 bases outside the gene matches. Combining the CDR3 with reference TRBV7-2 and TRBJ2-1 gives the whole variable domain GAGVSQSPSNKVTEKGKDVELRCDPISGHTALYWYRQSLGQGLEFLIYFQGNSAPDKSGLPSDRFSAERTGGSVSTLTIQRTQQEDSAVYLCASSSGLDSYNEQFFGPGTRLTVL.